The TCR beta chain described here comes from a study of blood T cell repertoires in COVID-19. Libraries were prepared by immunoSEQ multiplex PCR; TCRdb keeps only in-frame clonotypes and omits some of them. Of fewer than 300,000 clones listed, about nine tenths are singletons. The CDR3 extends over 15 amino acids. Germline V gene sequence: CDR1 SGDLS, CDR2 YYNGEE. V trimming: 2 bases; J trimming: 0 bases; junction bases outside the gene matches: 5. This chain joins TRBV9 and TRBJ2-7, with TRBD1 matching over 7 bases. The sample consisted of peripheral blood. The sequence came from a woman aged 25-40 years with COVID-19, enrolled during active disease. The DNA for the CDR3 is TGTGCCAGCAGCGTCTCCGGGACAGTCTCCTACGAGCAGTACTTC. Translating it yields CASSVSGTVSYEQYF.